The clone carrying this TCR beta chain was picked up many times. Its antigen is still unknown. The sample comes from a study of T cells in Graves' hyperthyroidism and ophthalmopathy. Study-level points and caveats: Most expanded thyroid clonotypes above 0.001 recurred in blood.

The CDR3 is 13 amino acids. The germline V gene has CDR1 SGHAT and CDR2 FQNNGV. Trimming pared 8 bases from V and 1 base from J, leaving 10 bases between. Based on clinical symptoms, serum thyroxine and TRAb, thyroid ultrasound and orbital computed tomography, diagnoses were reached. TCR beta CDR3 regions were amplified from RNA. The HTBI set primed first-round TCR CDR3 RT-PCR. MiXCR, applied by TCRdb to the multiplex PCR reads, yields one record per CDR3 protein. Of 350,000 to 400,000 distinct CDR3 sequences detected, under 15% appear once; the ten largest clones hold approximately 32%. The specimen sequenced was blood. This receptor was identified in a woman aged 25 to 39 with Graves' hyperthyroidism. The chain uses TRBV11-2 and TRBJ2-3; D gene uncertain. The CDR3 region is CASAGVGTDTQYF. Written as DNA, the CDR3 is TGTGCCAGCGCTGGGGTGGGCACAGATACGCAGTATTTT.